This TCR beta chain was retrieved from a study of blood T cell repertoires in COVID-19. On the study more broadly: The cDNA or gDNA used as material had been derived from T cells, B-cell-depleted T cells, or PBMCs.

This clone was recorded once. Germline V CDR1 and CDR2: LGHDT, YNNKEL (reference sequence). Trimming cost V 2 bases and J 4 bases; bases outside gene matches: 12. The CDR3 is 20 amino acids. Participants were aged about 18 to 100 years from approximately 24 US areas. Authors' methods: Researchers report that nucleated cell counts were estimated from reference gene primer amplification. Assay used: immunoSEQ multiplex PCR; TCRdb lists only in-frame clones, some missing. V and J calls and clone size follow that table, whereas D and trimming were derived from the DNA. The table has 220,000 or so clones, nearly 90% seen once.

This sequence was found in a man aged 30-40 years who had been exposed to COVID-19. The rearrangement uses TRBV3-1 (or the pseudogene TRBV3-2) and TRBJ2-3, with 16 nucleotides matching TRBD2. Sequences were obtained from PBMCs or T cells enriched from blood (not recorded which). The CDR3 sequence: CASSQLKPLGTSGGADTQYF. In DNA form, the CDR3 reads TGTGCCAGCAGCCAATTAAAACCCCTGGGGACTAGCGGGGGGGCAGATACGCAGTATTTT.